The 24 T cell receptor beta chains in this list originate from one sample, sequenced in a study of HIV-infected patients and healthy controls. All unsorted peripheral T cells were captured because whole blood was used without fractionation. Reverse transcription used about 500 ng RNA and constant-region primers for alpha and beta. Alpha and beta chain libraries were made separately by chain-specific third strand synthesis with multiplexing indices. TCRdb itself ran the 5' RACE reads through MiXCR, one entry per CDR3 protein. The data hold 13,000 or so distinct CDR3 sequences, with approximately 11% observed a single time. The sequenced sample consisted of blood. All receptors derive from an adult in good health.

In its sample, this clonotype ranks as medium-sized. The chain is built from TRBV28 and TRBJ1-5, with D perhaps matching TRBD1 (5 bases). The CDR3 is 14 amino acids. Trimming left V 6 bases short and J 4 bases short, with 13 bases between. CDR1 is MDHEN and CDR2 is SYDVKM in the germline V gene. CDR3 coding DNA: TGTGCCAGCAGGAGTGGGGGTAGGAATCAGCCCCAGCATTTT. It encodes CASRSGGRNQPQHF.

The rearrangement links TRBV16 to TRBJ1-5; D gene unclear. V lost 1 base and J 7 bases, leaving 5 bases between the germline ends. The V gene's germline CDR1 is KGHSY and CDR2 FQNENV. The CDR3 has 12 residues. The CDR3 is CASSQLGQPQHF. The CDR3 DNA is TGTGCCAGCAGCCAATTGGGACAGCCCCAGCATTTT.

The chain uses TRBV29-1 and TRBJ2-7, with D perhaps matching TRBD1 (6 bases). CDR3 length equals 13 residues. V lost 5 bases and J 2 bases, leaving 13 bases between the germline ends. Germline V gives CDR1 SQVTM, CDR2 ANQGSEA. CDR3 residues: CSVLTGTTYEQYF. Written as DNA, the CDR3 is TGCAGCGTTTTGACAGGTACTACCTACGAGCAGTACTTC.

The table lists this clonotype with a few counts. The rearrangement uses TRBV6-6 and TRBJ2-7; D is undetermined. CDR3 length: 13 residues. Germline loops: CDR1 MNHNY, CDR2 SVGAGI (reference sequence). V shed 2 bases and J shed 0 bases, with 5 bases lying between them. The CDR3 is CASSYGDSYEQYF. The CDR3 coding sequence is TGTGCCAGCAGTTACGGGGACTCCTACGAGCAGTACTTC.

This clonotype was seen many times. This chain joins TRBV28 and TRBJ1-2; tentative D call: TRBD1 (6 bases). The CDR3 loop spans 16 amino acids. V lost 6 bases and J lost 5, with 22 bases in between. CDR1 is MDHEN, CDR2 SYDVKM, per germline. This chain's CDR3 is CASSGTQGGLWYGYTF. The CDR3 bases are TGTGCCAGCAGCGGAACACAGGGAGGTCTGTGGTATGGCTACACCTTC.

This clonotype has only a few counts. The chain combines TRBV5-1 with TRBJ2-1, with a possible D match to TRBD1 (6 bases). The CDR3 consists of 13 residues. Trimming cost V 4 bases and J 5 bases, with 10 bases left between them. Germline V gene data show CDR1 as SGHRS and CDR2 as YFSETQ. CDR3 sequence reads: CASSTGQNNEQFF. Written as DNA, the CDR3 is TGCGCCAGCAGCACGGGACAAAACAATGAGCAGTTCTTC.

This sequence joins TRBV7-3 and TRBJ2-1, with D maybe TRBD2 (6 bases). CDR3 length: 13 amino acids. CDR1 and CDR2 from the germline V gene are SGHTA and FQGTGA. V lost 5 bases and J 6 bases, leaving 11 bases between the germline ends. The DNA of the CDR3 is TGTGCCAGCAGCCCTGGGGAGGTCAATGAGCAGTTCTTC. Its protein product is CASSPGEVNEQFF.

This clonotype appeared many times. CDR3 nucleotide sequence: TGCGCCAGCCACAGGGGGCACGCAACTAATGAAAAACTGTTTTTT. It codes for CASHRGHATNEKLFF. The chain links TRBV5-1 to TRBJ1-4; 9 nucleotides line up with TRBD1. J lost 0 bases, V lost 7 bases, and 4 bases had no gene match. The length of the CDR3 is 15 residues. In germline, CDR1 is SGHRS, CDR2 YFSETQ.

This clonotype is deemed medium-sized. This rearrangement joins TRBV24-1 to TRBJ2-1; weak D call: TRBD1 (6 bases). The V end was cut by 6 bases, the J end by 0 bases, with 14 bases between. Germline CDR1 KGHDR, CDR2 SFDVKD. This CDR3 region has 16 residues. The CDR3 DNA follows: TGTGCCACCAGTAACCCGCAGGGGAGCTCCTACAATGAGCAGTTCTTC. Its translation: CATSNPQGSSYNEQFF.

This clonotype was detected ten times or more. The rearrangement joins TRBV4-2 to TRBJ1-3, with 11 bases identical to TRBD1. V shed 4 bases, J shed 0 bases, and the junction held 8 bases outside the gene matches. Per germline, CDR1 LGHNA and CDR2 YNFKEQ. CDR3 length equals 18 residues. This CDR3 is CASSLGQGTGGSGNTIYF. CDR3 in DNA: TGTGCCAGCAGCCTGGGACAGGGGACAGGGGGCTCTGGAAACACCATATATTTT.

The chain has TRBV30 and TRBJ1-1; maybe TRBD1 (6 bases). Germline V gene sequence: CDR1 GTSNPN, CDR2 SVGIG (reference sequence). This CDR3 has 13 residues. Trimming left V 4 bases short and J 9 bases short, with 18 bases between. DNA for the CDR3: TGTGCCTGGACCAAGGCAGGGGTGATGAAAGCTTTCTTT. This codes for CAWTKAGVMKAFF.

The rearrangement joins TRBV28 to TRBJ2-1, with D possibly TRBD2 on 6 matching bases. Trimming cost V 2 bases and J 0 bases, with 23 bases left between them. The CDR3 runs to 20 residues. Germline assignment: CDR1 MDHEN and CDR2 SYDVKM. The CDR3 protein is CASSLRSSKRAFSSYNEQFF. CDR3 in DNA: TGTGCCAGCAGTTTACGCTCCTCCAAGCGGGCCTTCAGCTCCTACAATGAGCAGTTCTTC.

There are a few counts of this clonotype. J is TRBJ2-3 and V is TRBV18; D remains unclear. CDR3 length equals 17 residues. CDR1 is KGHSH, CDR2 LQKENI, per germline. The V and J ends lost 3 bases and 0 bases respectively, with 16 bases between them. CDR3 nucleotides: TGTGCCAGCTCACCTCGATCCTACTCCACTAGCACAGATACGCAGTATTTT. Protein product: CASSPRSYSTSTDTQYF.

This clonotype has at least ten counts. The rearrangement joins TRBV7-9 to TRBJ2-3; 7 nucleotides match TRBD2. Germline V gene sequence: CDR1 SEHNR, CDR2 FQNEAQ (reference sequence). V gave up 4 bases and J gave up 3 bases; unmatched junction bases: 1. CDR3 length equals 13 residues. As DNA, the CDR3 is TGTGCCAGCAGCTCAGCGGGGACAGATACGCAGTATTTT. It specifies CASSSAGTDTQYF.

This clonotype was recorded many times. The V call is TRBV20-1, the J call TRBJ1-3, with D perhaps matching TRBD1 (5 bases). The germline CDR1 and CDR2 sequences are DFQATT and SNEGSKA (reference sequence). Trimming cost V 3 bases and J 2 bases, with 11 bases left between them. The CDR3 has 14 amino acids. The CDR3 DNA reads TGCAGTGCTAGCCCCTCCAGGGCTGGAAACACCATATATTTT. Protein sequence: CSASPSRAGNTIYF.

This chain links TRBV3-1 with TRBJ1-5; D call uncertain. CDR3 length: 13 amino acids. The ends were cut back, 4 bases at V and 4 bases at J, with 8 bases in the middle. The V gene's germline CDR1 is LGHDT and CDR2 YNNKEL (reference sequence). The CDR3 protein is CASSPGWNQPQHF. The DNA of the CDR3 is TGTGCCAGCAGCCCTGGGTGGAATCAGCCCCAGCATTTT. The full variable domain, rest sourced from reference TRBV3-1 and TRBJ1-5, is DTAVSQTPKYLVTQMGNDKSIKCEQNLGHDTMYWYKQDSKKFLKIMFSYNNKELIINETVPNRFSPKSPDKAHLNLHINSLELGDSAVYFCASSPGWNQPQHFGDGTRLSIL.

Relative to its sample, this clonotype is medium-sized. V and J are TRBV28 and TRBJ1-2, with D possibly TRBD1 on 5 matching bases. The CDR3 runs to 16 residues. CDR1 is MDHEN, CDR2 SYDVKM, per germline. Trimming removed 7 bases from V and 1 base from J, with 19 bases in between. CDR3 sequence: CASTIGGADSNYGYTF. The CDR3 bases are TGTGCCAGCACCATTGGGGGAGCCGACAGTAACTATGGCTACACCTTC.

This clonotype was counted only a few times. V is TRBV2 and J is TRBJ1-5; D uncertain. Trimming took 4 bases from V and 4 from J, leaving 11 bases between them. CDR1 is SNHLY and CDR2 is FYNNEI in the germline V gene. The CDR3 is 14 amino acids. CDR3 bases: TGTGCCAGCAGTGTACGATCAGAGAATCAGCCCCAGCATTTT. This codes for CASSVRSENQPQHF.

There are many counts of this clonotype. V is TRBV2 and J is TRBJ2-1; D is possibly TRBD2 (6 bases). This CDR3 is 17 amino acids long. The V gene's germline CDR1 is SNHLY and CDR2 FYNNEI. V dropped 5 bases and J dropped 1 base, with 18 bases sitting between them. The CDR3 reads CASSRDFPGISYNEQFF. In DNA form, the CDR3 reads TGTGCCAGCAGTCGGGACTTCCCCGGGATATCCTACAATGAGCAGTTCTTC.

This clonotype was seen ten or more times. V is TRBV4-1 and J is TRBJ1-5; D uncertain. Deletions cut 1 base from V and 0 bases from J, with 13 bases between. Germline CDR1 reads MGHRA; CDR2 reads YSYEKL. CDR3 length: 17 amino acids. The CDR3 region has the DNA TGCGCCAGCAGCCAAGTGGTTACTGGGGTTAGCAATCAGCCCCAGCATTTT. Translating gives CASSQVVTGVSNQPQHF.

This clonotype is medium-sized within its sample. The CDR3 sequence is CASSQRQKETQYF. CDR3 bases: TGTGCCAGCAGCCAAAGACAGAAAGAGACCCAGTACTTC. The genes are TRBV4-2 and TRBJ2-5; D might be TRBD1 (5 bases). There are 13 residues in the CDR3. With 2 bases removed from V and 3 bases from J, the gap between germline ends came to 7 bases. The germline V gene encodes CDR1 LGHNA and CDR2 YNFKEQ.

The rearrangement joins TRBV28 to TRBJ1-5; no clear D gene. CDR1 MDHEN and CDR2 SYDVKM come from the germline V gene. Between the trimmed V and J ends, which lost 5 bases and 2 bases, there was a span of 13 bases. This CDR3 comprises 15 residues. This chain's CDR3 is CASSLHDTRNQPQHF. The CDR3 DNA is TGTGCCAGCAGTCTACATGACACCCGCAATCAGCCCCAGCATTTT.

This clonotype was detected many times. This chain joins TRBV18 and TRBJ2-3, with TRBD2 identical over 10 bases. The CDR3 covers 16 residues. Trimming cost V 2 bases and J 2 bases; bases outside gene matches: 4. Germline CDR1 is KGHSH and CDR2 is LQKENI. DNA of the CDR3: TGTGCCAGCTCACCAGAGACTAGCGGGTTCACAGATACGCAGTATTTT. Translating it yields CASSPETSGFTDTQYF.

By its share, this clonotype is medium-sized. This rearrangement joins TRBV27 to TRBJ2-5; no definite D call. Trimming removed 6 bases at V and 7 bases at J, with 18 bases between. CDR3 length: 14 residues. The germline V gene encodes CDR1 MNHEY and CDR2 SMNVEV (reference sequence). Here the CDR3 reads CASRIRTTEATQYF. As DNA, the CDR3 is TGTGCCAGCAGAATTAGGACCACAGAGGCGACCCAGTACTTC.